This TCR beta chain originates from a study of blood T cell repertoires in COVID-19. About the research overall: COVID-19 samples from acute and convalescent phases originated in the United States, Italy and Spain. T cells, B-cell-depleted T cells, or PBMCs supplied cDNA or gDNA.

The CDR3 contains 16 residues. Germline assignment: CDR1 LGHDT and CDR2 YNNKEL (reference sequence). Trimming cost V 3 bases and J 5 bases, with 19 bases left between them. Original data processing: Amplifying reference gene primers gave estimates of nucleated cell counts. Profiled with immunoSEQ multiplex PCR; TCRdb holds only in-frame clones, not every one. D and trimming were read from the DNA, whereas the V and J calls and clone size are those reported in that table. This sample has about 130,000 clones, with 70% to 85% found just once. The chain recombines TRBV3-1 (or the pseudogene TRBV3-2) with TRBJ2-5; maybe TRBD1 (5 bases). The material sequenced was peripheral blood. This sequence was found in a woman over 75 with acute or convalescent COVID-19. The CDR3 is CASSQTPTQGGETQYF. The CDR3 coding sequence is TGTGCCAGCAGCCAGACCCCGACGCAGGGTGGGGAGACCCAGTACTTC.